Listed here are 29 T cell receptor beta chains from one sample, sequenced in a study of T cells in Graves' hyperthyroidism and ophthalmopathy. Amplification of TCR beta CDR3 regions used RNA as the template. HTBI primers were used for first-round RT-PCR of the TCR CDR3. TCRdb reprocessed the multiplex PCR reads via MiXCR and lists one record per CDR3 protein. This sample yields about 580,000 distinct CDR3 sequences, of which about 43% are seen a single time; more than 7% belongs to the top ten. Sequencing was done on a sample of peripheral blood or thyroid tissue (not recorded which). The receptors were sampled from a woman between 18 and 29 years old with Graves' hyperthyroidism.

The genes are TRBV12-3 or TRBV12-4 and TRBJ1-6; D unresolved. CDR3 length: 11 residues. V was trimmed by 6 bases and J by 14 bases, leaving 11 bases between them. The DNA for the CDR3 is TGTGCCAGCAGCCCCTGGGGATCCCTCCACTTT. Translating it yields CASSPWGSLHF.

This rearrangement joins TRBV29-1 to TRBJ1-2; 9 bases map to TRBD1. Germline values: CDR1 SQVTM, CDR2 ANQGSEA. Trimming took 5 bases from V and 6 from J; bases not matched to a gene: 4. CDR3 length: 12 amino acids. The CDR3 DNA sequence: TGCAGCGTTCAACAGGGGGCGCATGGCTACACCTTC. Translation gives CSVQQGAHGYTF.

This clonotype was seen at least ten times. One end of the junction does not line up with germline, which may come from a read error. The rearrangement joins TRBV19 to TRBJ1-2, with 9 bases that match TRBD1. CDR3 length equals 15 residues. Germline-derived CDR1 and CDR2 are LNHDA and SQIVND (reference sequence). The CDR3 nucleotides read TGTGCCGGTAGACAACGGACAGGGGAAAACTATGGCTACACCTTC. Translating gives CAGRQRTGENYGYTF. Together with reference TRBV19 and TRBJ1-2, the CDR3 gives the full variable domain: DGGITQSPKYLFRKEGQNVTLSCEQNLNHDAMYWYRQDPGQGLRLIYYSQIVNDFQKGDIAEGYSVSREKKESFPLTVTSAQKNPTAFYLCAGRQRTGENYGYTFGSGTRLTVV.

Concerning this clonotype itself: Possible read error: a much larger clone is one base away. The CDR3 here is CASSLCYMNTEAFF. CDR3 DNA sequence: TGTGCCAGCAGTTTATGCTACATGAACACTGAAGCTTTCTTT. The rearrangement links TRBV27 to TRBJ1-1; D uncertain. Germline V gene data show CDR1 as MNHEY and CDR2 as SMNVEV (reference sequence). The CDR3 covers 14 residues. With 1 base removed from V and 0 bases from J, the gap between germline ends came to 6 bases.

This clonotype was seen many times. The chain has TRBV5-1 and TRBJ1-1; D not resolved. The V end was cut by 2 bases, the J end by 0 bases, with 17 bases between. Germline V gene lookup returns CDR1 SGHRS and CDR2 YFSETQ. This CDR3 is built from 17 residues. The CDR3 sequence: CASSFGVTGGMNTEAFF. The DNA for the CDR3 is TGCGCCAGCAGCTTCGGAGTGACGGGCGGGATGAACACTGAAGCTTTCTTT.

The chain couples TRBV2 to TRBJ2-1; D is possibly TRBD1 or TRBD2 (5 bases each). From germline, CDR1 is SNHLY and CDR2 FYNNEI. V lost 8 bases, J lost 4 bases, and 12 bases lay in between. There are 13 residues in the CDR3. The CDR3 here is CASRDGIYNEQFF. CDR3 DNA: TGTGCCAGCCGGGACGGGATATACAATGAGCAGTTCTTC.

The chain couples TRBV7-4 to TRBJ1-2; 7 nucleotides match TRBD1. Per germline, CDR1 SGHVT and CDR2 SQSDAQ. The CDR3 totals 13 residues. The J segment lost 7 bases and the V segment lost 5 bases, leaving 7 bases of the junction unmatched. CDR3 bases: TGTGCCAGCAGCCTCACAGGGGACTCTGGCTACACCTTC. Its translation: CASSLTGDSGYTF.

This clonotype was counted many times. The rearrangement links TRBV7-2 to TRBJ1-3, with D maybe TRBD1 (6 bases). Germline loops: CDR1 SGHTA, CDR2 FQGNSA. The CDR3 spans 16 residues. The V and J ends lost 5 bases and 0 bases respectively, with 14 bases between them. The CDR3 region is CASSRVGGYSGNTIYF. CDR3 nucleotide sequence: TGTGCCAGCAGCCGGGTGGGGGGCTACTCTGGAAACACCATATATTTT.

The chain couples TRBV7-9 to TRBJ1-6; D unclear. The CDR3 is 14 amino acids. CDR1 and CDR2 from the germline V gene are SEHNR and FQNEAQ (reference sequence). V was pared by 7 bases and J by 10 bases, with 17 bases between. CDR3 nucleotide sequence: TGTGCCAGCATCCCTCCTGGGGATTACTCACCCCTCCACTTT. Amino acid sequence: CASIPPGDYSPLHF.

With regard to this clonotype: A much larger clone is a single base away; this may be a read error. The CDR3 coding sequence is TGTGCCAGCAGTAAGGGACTAGCGGGAGGAGGGCAGTTCTTC. Encoded protein: CASSKGLAGGGQFF. The chain has TRBV2 and TRBJ2-1; TRBD2 matches at 15 bases. Germline V gene data show CDR1 as SNHLY and CDR2 as FYNNEI. This CDR3 contains 14 residues. J gave up 12 bases and V 5 bases, and 5 bases lay outside the gene matches.

This sequence joins TRBV24-1 and TRBJ2-5, with a possible D match to TRBD2 (6 bases). The germline gives CDR1 KGHDR, CDR2 SFDVKD. V lost 1 base and J 7 bases, leaving 21 bases between the germline ends. CDR3 size: 17 residues. CDR3 in amino acids: CATSDFGRGGRLGTQYF. CDR3 coding DNA: TGTGCCACCAGTGATTTTGGACGGGGAGGACGACTTGGGACCCAGTACTTC.

This rearrangement joins TRBV7-3 to TRBJ2-2; the D gene is possibly TRBD2 (5 bases). V dropped 5 bases and J dropped 9 bases, with 10 bases sitting between them. The CDR3 is made up of 12 amino acids. Germline CDR1 is SGHTA and CDR2 is FQGTGA. As DNA, the CDR3 is TGTGCCAGCAGCCCCGCGGGTAGGGAGCTGTTTTTT. Translating it yields CASSPAGRELFF.

There are many counts of this clonotype. The chain recombines TRBV20-1 with TRBJ2-5, with 11 bases that match TRBD1. CDR3 length: 14 residues. The germline V gene encodes CDR1 DFQATT and CDR2 SNEGSKA (reference sequence). Trimming at V came to 2 bases and at J to 3 bases, leaving 2 bases not matched to a gene. The CDR3 DNA follows: TGCAGTGCTAGAAAGGGACAGGGGGAAGAGACCCAGTACTTC. Its translation: CSARKGQGEETQYF.

This clonotype was seen repeatedly, ten times or more. The rearrangement joins TRBV12-3 or TRBV12-4 to TRBJ1-5; TRBD1 aligns across 10 bases. With 6 bases clipped from V and 5 bases from J, the junction kept 4 bases outside the gene matches. The CDR3 length is 14 residues. The DNA for the CDR3 is TGTGCCAGCAGAGATGGGACAGGGGATCAGCCCCAGCATTTT. It translates to CASRDGTGDQPQHF.

This chain's CDR3 is CAIRNRESEQYF. The CDR3 nucleotides are TGTGCCATCAGGAACAGGGAGTCCGAGCAGTACTTC. The gene calls are TRBV10-3 and TRBJ2-7; maybe TRBD1 (6 bases). This CDR3 has 12 residues. Trimming took off 6 bases at V and 6 bases at J, with 12 bases between the two ends. Germline V lookup: CDR1 ENHRY, CDR2 SYGVKD.

CDR3 nucleotide sequence: TGCGCCAGCAGCCACGACGGCGGTCCGAATGAAAAACTGTTTTTT. Translated, it gives CASSHDGGPNEKLFF. The chain employs TRBV4-1 and TRBJ1-4; D ambiguous. V lost 3 bases and J lost 5, with 13 bases in between. CDR1 MGHRA and CDR2 YSYEKL come from the germline V gene. The CDR3 contains 15 residues.

There are many counts of this clonotype. This chain uses TRBV5-1 with TRBJ1-1, with D perhaps matching TRBD1 (6 bases). Germline-derived CDR1 and CDR2 are SGHRS and YFSETQ. The CDR3 extends over 16 amino acids. The V gene lost 3 bases and the J gene lost 0 bases, with 15 bases spanning the gap. Here the CDR3 DNA reads TGCGCCAGCAGCTCCACGGTTTGGGACATGAACACTGAAGCTTTCTTT. It specifies CASSSTVWDMNTEAFF.

This clonotype came up once. The CDR3 ends on some other residue instead of the conserved phenylalanine or tryptophan, so this is likely a read error. The rearrangement joins TRBV19 to TRBJ2-7, with D uncertain. There are 15 residues in the CDR3. V gave up 6 bases and J gave up 3 bases, with 18 bases separating them. Germline assignment: CDR1 LNHDA and CDR2 SQIVND (reference sequence). DNA for the CDR3: TGTGCCAGTAGCTCACGGATGTCCCAGATCTACGAGCAGTACCTC. Its translation is CASSSRMSQIYEQYL.

The chain couples TRBV10-3 to TRBJ1-2; 8 bases align to TRBD1. V shed 5 bases and J 0 bases; nucleotides not matched to a gene: 5. The CDR3 extends over 15 amino acids. Germline lookup yields CDR1 ENHRY and CDR2 SYGVKD. CDR3 region: CAISTGQATNYGYTF. Here the CDR3 DNA reads TGTGCCATCAGTACGGGACAGGCGACTAACTATGGCTACACCTTC.

This clonotype was counted at least ten times. The V call is TRBV6-5, the J call TRBJ2-2; D remains ambiguous. CDR3 size: 12 residues. Germline V lookup: CDR1 MNHEY, CDR2 SVGAGI. The V and J ends lost 6 bases and 5 bases respectively, with 7 bases between them. The CDR3 reads CASRPRTGELFF. DNA for the CDR3: TGTGCCAGCAGGCCTAGAACCGGGGAGCTGTTTTTT.

This clonotype was recorded many times. V is TRBV12-3 or TRBV12-4 and J is TRBJ1-2; TRBD1 aligns across 7 bases. The CDR3 runs 13 residues. J gave up 4 bases and V 5 bases, and 4 bases lay outside the gene matches. The CDR3 nucleotides are TGTGCCAGCAGTCCCGGGACAGTCTATGGCTACACCTTC. Its translation is CASSPGTVYGYTF.

This clonotype was recorded at least ten times. The chain has TRBV28 and TRBJ1-4; the D gene is possibly TRBD1 (5 bases). Trimming removed 0 bases at V and 6 bases at J, with 14 bases between. Germline assignment: CDR1 MDHEN and CDR2 SYDVKM. The CDR3 sequence is 16 residues long. The CDR3: CASSLWNRGRDEKLFF. CDR3 nucleotide sequence: TGTGCCAGCAGTTTATGGAATAGGGGCAGGGATGAAAAACTGTTTTTT.

The chain recombines TRBV5-5 with TRBJ1-6, with 7 nucleotides matching TRBD1. CDR3 length equals 14 residues. Germline-derived CDR1 and CDR2 are SGHKS and YYEKEE (reference sequence). Losses at the gene ends were 10 bases for V and 8 bases for J; bases not matched to a gene: 12. This CDR3 is CACNPGQPYSPLHF. CDR3 nucleotide sequence: TGTGCCTGCAATCCGGGACAGCCTTATTCACCCCTCCACTTT. The variable domain in full, with the rest retrieved from reference TRBV5-5 and TRBJ1-6, is DAGVTQSPTHLIKTRGQQVTLRCSPISGHKSVSWYQQVLGQGPQFIFQYYEKEERGRGNFPDRFSARQFPNYSSELNVNALLLGDSALYLCACNPGQPYSPLHFGNGTRLTVT.

This clonotype was observed many times. The chain couples TRBV7-3 to TRBJ2-2; weak D call: TRBD2 (5 bases). V lost 5 bases, J lost 2 bases, and 12 bases lay in between. The CDR3 is 15 amino acids. Looked up from germline, CDR1 is SGHTA and CDR2 is FQGTGA. Written as DNA, the CDR3 is TGTGCCAGCAGCGGAGGATCTTATAACACCGGGGAGCTGTTTTTT. The encoded protein is CASSGGSYNTGELFF.

This clonotype has only a few counts. V is TRBV2 and J is TRBJ2-7; D possibly uses TRBD1 or TRBD2 (6 bases each). The CDR3 length is 11 residues. Germline CDR1 is SNHLY and CDR2 is FYNNEI. Trimming stripped 7 bases from V and 5 bases from J, with 9 bases between. The CDR3 bases are TGTGCCAGCAAGGGGGGCCACGAGCAGTACTTC. Translating it yields CASKGGHEQYF.

This clonotype was picked up many times. The rearrangement links TRBV3-1 to TRBJ1-1, with D perhaps TRBD1 (5 bases). V was pared by 4 bases and J by 7 bases, with 10 bases between. This CDR3 has 12 residues. Germline-derived CDR1 and CDR2 are LGHDT and YNNKEL (reference sequence). For the CDR3, the DNA is TGTGCCAGCAGCCGGGGGGGAGGTGAAGCTTTCTTT. Protein: CASSRGGGEAFF. Combining the CDR3 with reference TRBV3-1 and TRBJ1-1 gives the whole variable domain DTAVSQTPKYLVTQMGNDKSIKCEQNLGHDTMYWYKQDSKKFLKIMFSYNNKELIINETVPNRFSPKSPDKAHLNLHINSLELGDSAVYFCASSRGGGEAFFGQGTRLTVV.

The chain combines TRBV12-3 or TRBV12-4 with TRBJ2-7; D is undetermined. V was cut by 6 bases and J by 6 bases, with 21 bases left in between. The CDR3 spans 15 residues. This CDR3 is CASSSMDGDVGEQYF. In DNA, the CDR3 is TGTGCCAGCAGCTCGATGGACGGAGATGTGGGCGAGCAGTACTTC.

V gene TRBV7-9 combines with J gene TRBJ1-1; no clear D gene. This CDR3 spans 15 amino acids. Trimming shortened V by 3 bases and J by 1 base, and 12 bases separated the two germline ends. Germline CDR1 reads SEHNR; CDR2 reads FQNEAQ (reference sequence). In DNA form, the CDR3 reads TGTGCCAGCAGCTTGGTGACACCCAGGAACACTGAAGCTTTCTTT. It specifies CASSLVTPRNTEAFF. Variable domain in full (rest from reference TRBV7-9 and TRBJ1-1): DTGVSQNPRHKITKRGQNVTFRCDPISEHNRLYWYRQTLGQGPEFLTYFQNEAQLEKSRLLSDRFSAERPKGSFSTLEIQRTEQGDSAMYLCASSLVTPRNTEAFFGQGTRLTVV.

The genes are TRBV20-1 and TRBJ2-2; possible D gene TRBD2, 5 bases. Deletions cut 6 bases from V and 7 bases from J, with 6 bases between. Germline CDR1 and CDR2: DFQATT and SNEGSKA (reference sequence). The length of the CDR3 is 10 residues. CDR3 in DNA: TGCAGTGCAGGGAGCGGGGAGCTGTTTTTT. It encodes CSAGSGELFF.